This TCR beta chain was identified during a study of control samples from healthy donors and cancer patients (dated by TCRdb to the early 2020s). On this clone: What antigen it recognizes has not been identified. No base qualities exist here, and no much larger clone lies one base off it.

Library preparation employed the immunoSEQ multiplex PCR assay. Imported from immuneACCESS, the table was reduced by TCRdb to in-frame sequences with V and J called. These copies leave out some clones; in studies compared against another copy, an unresolved V gene accounts for under half, and the cause of the remainder is not known. The sample has tens of thousands of clones on record, about 92% of them singletons. The top ten clones comprise 1.5% to 2% of the sample. The CDR3 holds 17 amino acids from the cysteine to the phenylalanine. Only CDR3 DNA is held: 51 bases, read in frame from base 1. V and J are trimmed by 5 bases and 0 bases, and the gene matches miss 9 bases of the junction. The CDR1 and CDR2 encoded by the germline V gene are MGHDK and SYGVNS.

Material: PBMCs. This chain joins TRBV25-1 to TRBJ2-7; the junction holds 11 bases that match TRBD2. The source of this sequence is a middle-aged man with colorectal cancer. The DNA reads as follows: TGTGCCAGCAGTAAAGGGGTAGCGGGAGGGAGCTCCTACGAGCAGTACTTC. Translated, this is CASSKGVAGGSSYEQYF.